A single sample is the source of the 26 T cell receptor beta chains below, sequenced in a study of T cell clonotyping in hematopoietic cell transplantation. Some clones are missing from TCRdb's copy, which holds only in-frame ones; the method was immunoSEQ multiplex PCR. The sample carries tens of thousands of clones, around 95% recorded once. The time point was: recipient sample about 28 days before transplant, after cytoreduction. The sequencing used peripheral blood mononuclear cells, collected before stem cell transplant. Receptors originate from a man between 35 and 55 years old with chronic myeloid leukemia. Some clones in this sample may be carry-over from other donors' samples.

CDR3 loop: CAWSVGQGANTIYF. The DNA for the CDR3 is TGTGCCTGGAGTGTAGGCCAGGGCGCGAACACCATATATTTT. The V gene is TRBV30, the J gene TRBJ1-3, with D perhaps TRBD1 (5 bases). The CDR3 is made up of 14 amino acids. Trimming removed 0 bases from V and 7 bases from J, with 13 bases in between. Germline V lookup: CDR1 GTSNPN, CDR2 SVGIG (reference sequence).

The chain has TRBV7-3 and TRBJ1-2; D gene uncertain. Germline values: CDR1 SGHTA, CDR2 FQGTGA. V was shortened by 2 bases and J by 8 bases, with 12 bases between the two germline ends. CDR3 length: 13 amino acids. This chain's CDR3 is CASSLVGRQGYTF. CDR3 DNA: TGTGCCAGCAGCTTAGTCGGGAGGCAGGGCTACACCTTC. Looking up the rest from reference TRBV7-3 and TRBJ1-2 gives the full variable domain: GAGVSQTPSNKVTEKGKYVELRCDPISGHTALYWYRQSLGQGPEFLIYFQGTGAADDSGLPNDRFFAVRPEGSVSTLKIQRTERGDSAVYLCASSLVGRQGYTFGSGTRLTVV.

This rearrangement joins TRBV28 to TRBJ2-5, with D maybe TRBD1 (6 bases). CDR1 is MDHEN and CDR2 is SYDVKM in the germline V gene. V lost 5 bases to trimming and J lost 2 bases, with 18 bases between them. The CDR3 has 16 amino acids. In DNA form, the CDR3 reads TGTGCCAGCAGTGGGGGCCCTTCCTCCCTTCAAGAGACCCAGTACTTC. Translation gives CASSGGPSSLQETQYF.

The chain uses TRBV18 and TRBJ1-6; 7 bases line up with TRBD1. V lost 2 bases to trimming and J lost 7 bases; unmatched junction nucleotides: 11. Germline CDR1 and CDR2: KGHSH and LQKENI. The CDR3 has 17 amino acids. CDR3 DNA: TGTGCCAGCTCACCAACGGGGGCAGGGGGAGTAAATTCACCCCTCCACTTT. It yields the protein CASSPTGAGGVNSPLHF.

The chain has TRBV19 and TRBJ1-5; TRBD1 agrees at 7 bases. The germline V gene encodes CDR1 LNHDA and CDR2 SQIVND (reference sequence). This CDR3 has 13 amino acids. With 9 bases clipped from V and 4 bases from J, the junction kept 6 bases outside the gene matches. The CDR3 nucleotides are TGTGCCAGCGGACAGGTATCAAATCAGCCCCAGCATTTT. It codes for CASGQVSNQPQHF. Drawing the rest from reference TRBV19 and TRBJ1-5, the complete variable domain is DGGITQSPKYLFRKEGQNVTLSCEQNLNHDAMYWYRQDPGQGLRLIYYSQIVNDFQKGDIAEGYSVSREKKESFPLTVTSAQKNPTAFYLCASGQVSNQPQHFGDGTRLSIL.

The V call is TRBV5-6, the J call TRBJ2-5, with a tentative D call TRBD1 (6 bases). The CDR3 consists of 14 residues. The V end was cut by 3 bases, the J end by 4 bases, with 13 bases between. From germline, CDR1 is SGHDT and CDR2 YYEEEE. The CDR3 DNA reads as TGTGCCAGCAGCTCACAGGGCCGCGGAGAGACCCAGTACTTC. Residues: CASSSQGRGETQYF.

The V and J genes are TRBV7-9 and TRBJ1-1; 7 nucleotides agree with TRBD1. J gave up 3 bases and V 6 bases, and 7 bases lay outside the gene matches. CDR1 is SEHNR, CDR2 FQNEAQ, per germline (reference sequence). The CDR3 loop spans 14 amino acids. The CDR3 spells CASRTGAGHTEAFF. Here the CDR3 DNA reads TGTGCCAGCAGAACAGGGGCAGGGCACACTGAAGCTTTCTTT.

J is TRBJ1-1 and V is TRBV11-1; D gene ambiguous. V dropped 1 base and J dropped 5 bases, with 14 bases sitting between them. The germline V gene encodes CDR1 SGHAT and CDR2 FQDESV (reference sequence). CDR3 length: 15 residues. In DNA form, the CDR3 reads TGTGCCAGCAGCTTAGTTACAGCCGTTACGACTGAAGCTTTCTTT. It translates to CASSLVTAVTTEAFF.

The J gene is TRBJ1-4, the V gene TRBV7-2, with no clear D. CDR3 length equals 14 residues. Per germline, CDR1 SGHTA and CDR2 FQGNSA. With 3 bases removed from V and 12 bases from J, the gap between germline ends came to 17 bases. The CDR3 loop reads CASSFRGGERELFF. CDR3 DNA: TGTGCCAGCAGCTTCAGAGGAGGAGAAAGGGAACTGTTTTTT.

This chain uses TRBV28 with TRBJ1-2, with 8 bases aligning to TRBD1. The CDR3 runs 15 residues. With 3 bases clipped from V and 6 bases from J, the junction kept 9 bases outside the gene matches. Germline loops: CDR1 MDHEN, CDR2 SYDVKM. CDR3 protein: CASSFGTGWADGYTF. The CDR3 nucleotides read TGTGCCAGCAGTTTTGGGACAGGTTGGGCTGATGGCTACACCTTC.

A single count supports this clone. The CDR3 loop is CASSLSVTRSPLHF. CDR3 sequence (DNA): TGTGCCAGCAGTTTATCGGTGACGAGATCACCCCTCCACTTT. V is TRBV28 and J is TRBJ1-6; D gene uncertain. The V and J ends lost 1 base and 10 bases respectively, with 11 bases between them. The CDR3 is 14 amino acids. The germline CDR1 and CDR2 sequences are MDHEN and SYDVKM.

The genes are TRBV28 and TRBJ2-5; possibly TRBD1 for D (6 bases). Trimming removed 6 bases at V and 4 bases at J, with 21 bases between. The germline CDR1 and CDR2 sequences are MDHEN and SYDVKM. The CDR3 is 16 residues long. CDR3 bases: TGTGCCAGCAGCCCGCCGGGCAGGGGCGGAATAGAGACCCAGTACTTC. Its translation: CASSPPGRGGIETQYF.

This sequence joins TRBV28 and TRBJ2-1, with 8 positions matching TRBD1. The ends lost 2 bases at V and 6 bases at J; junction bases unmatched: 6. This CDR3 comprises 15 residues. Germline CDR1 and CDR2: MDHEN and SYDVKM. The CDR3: CASSLQGARINEQFF. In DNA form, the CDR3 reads TGTGCCAGCAGTTTACAGGGGGCGCGTATCAATGAGCAGTTCTTC.

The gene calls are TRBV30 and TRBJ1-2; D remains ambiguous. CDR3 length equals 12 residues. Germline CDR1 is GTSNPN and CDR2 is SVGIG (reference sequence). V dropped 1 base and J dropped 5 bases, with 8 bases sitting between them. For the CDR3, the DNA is TGTGCCTGGAGTGCCAGCGGGTATGGCTACACCTTC. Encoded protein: CAWSASGYGYTF.

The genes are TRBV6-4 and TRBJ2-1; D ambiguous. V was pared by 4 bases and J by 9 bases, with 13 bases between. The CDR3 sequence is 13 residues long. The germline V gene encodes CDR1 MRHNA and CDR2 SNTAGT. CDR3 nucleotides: TGTGCCAGCAGTGCGATCCTCGAGAGTGAGCAGTTCTTC. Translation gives CASSAILESEQFF.

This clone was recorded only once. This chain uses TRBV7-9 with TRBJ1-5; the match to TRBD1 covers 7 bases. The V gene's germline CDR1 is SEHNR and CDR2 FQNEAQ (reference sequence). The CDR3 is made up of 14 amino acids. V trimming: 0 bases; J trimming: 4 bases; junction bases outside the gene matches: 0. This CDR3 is CASSLATGNQPQHF. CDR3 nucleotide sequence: TGTGCCAGCAGCTTAGCGACAGGGAATCAGCCCCAGCATTTT.

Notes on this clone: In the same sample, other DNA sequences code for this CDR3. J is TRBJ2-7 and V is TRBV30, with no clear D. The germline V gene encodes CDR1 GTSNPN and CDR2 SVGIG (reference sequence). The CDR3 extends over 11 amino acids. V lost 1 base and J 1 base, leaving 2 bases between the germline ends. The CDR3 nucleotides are TGTGCCTGGAGTGGGTCCTACGAGCAGTACTTC. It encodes CAWSGSYEQYF.

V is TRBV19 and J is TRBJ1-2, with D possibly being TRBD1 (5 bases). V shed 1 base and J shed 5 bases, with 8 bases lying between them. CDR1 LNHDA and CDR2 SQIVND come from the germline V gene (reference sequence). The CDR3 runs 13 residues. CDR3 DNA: TGTGCCAGTAGTATAGGAAAGGGGTATGGCTACACCTTC. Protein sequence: CASSIGKGYGYTF. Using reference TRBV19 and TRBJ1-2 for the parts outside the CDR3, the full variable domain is DGGITQSPKYLFRKEGQNVTLSCEQNLNHDAMYWYRQDPGQGLRLIYYSQIVNDFQKGDIAEGYSVSREKKESFPLTVTSAQKNPTAFYLCASSIGKGYGYTFGSGTRLTVV.

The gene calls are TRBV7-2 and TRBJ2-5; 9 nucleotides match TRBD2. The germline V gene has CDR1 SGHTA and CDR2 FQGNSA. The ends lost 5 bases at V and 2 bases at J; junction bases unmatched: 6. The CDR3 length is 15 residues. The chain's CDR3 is CASSLNGLAQETQYF. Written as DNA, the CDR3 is TGTGCCAGCAGCCTAAACGGACTAGCGCAAGAGACCCAGTACTTC.

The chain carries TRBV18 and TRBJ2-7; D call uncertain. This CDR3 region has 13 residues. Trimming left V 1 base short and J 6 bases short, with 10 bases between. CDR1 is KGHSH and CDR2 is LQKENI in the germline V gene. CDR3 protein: CASSPLVDGEQYF. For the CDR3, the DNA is TGTGCCAGCTCACCACTAGTGGATGGCGAGCAGTACTTC.

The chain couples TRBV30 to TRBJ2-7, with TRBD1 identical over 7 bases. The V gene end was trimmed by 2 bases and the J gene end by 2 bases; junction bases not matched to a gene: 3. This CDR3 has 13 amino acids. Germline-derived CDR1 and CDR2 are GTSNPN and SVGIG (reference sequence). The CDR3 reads CAWSKGQTYEQYF. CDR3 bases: TGTGCCTGGAGTAAGGGACAGACCTACGAGCAGTACTTC.

This CDR3 reads CASSPDGESPLHF. CDR3 nucleotides: TGTGCCAGCAGCCCAGACGGGGAATCACCCCTCCACTTT. J is TRBJ1-6 and V is TRBV11-3; D unresolved. This CDR3 region has 13 residues. Trimming left V 5 bases short and J 10 bases short, with 12 bases between. Germline-derived CDR1 and CDR2 are SGHNT and YENEEA.

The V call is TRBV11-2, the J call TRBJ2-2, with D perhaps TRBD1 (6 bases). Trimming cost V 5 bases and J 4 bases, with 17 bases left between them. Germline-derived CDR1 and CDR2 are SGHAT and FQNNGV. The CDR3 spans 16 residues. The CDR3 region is CASSPAKGQTTGELFF. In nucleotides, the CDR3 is TGTGCCAGCAGCCCAGCCAAAGGACAGACCACCGGGGAGCTGTTTTTT.

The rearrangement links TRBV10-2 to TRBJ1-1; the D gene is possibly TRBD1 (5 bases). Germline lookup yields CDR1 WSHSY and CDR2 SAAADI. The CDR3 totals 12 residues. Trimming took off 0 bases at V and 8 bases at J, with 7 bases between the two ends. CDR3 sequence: CASSESGTEAFF. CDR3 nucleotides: TGCGCCAGCAGTGAGTCGGGGACCGAAGCTTTCTTT.

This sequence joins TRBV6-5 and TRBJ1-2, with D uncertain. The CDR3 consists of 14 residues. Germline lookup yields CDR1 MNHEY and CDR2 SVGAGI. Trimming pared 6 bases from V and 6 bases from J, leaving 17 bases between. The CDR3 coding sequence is TGTGCCAGCAGCATACGGGCCTTTAGGCATGGCTACACCTTC. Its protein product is CASSIRAFRHGYTF.

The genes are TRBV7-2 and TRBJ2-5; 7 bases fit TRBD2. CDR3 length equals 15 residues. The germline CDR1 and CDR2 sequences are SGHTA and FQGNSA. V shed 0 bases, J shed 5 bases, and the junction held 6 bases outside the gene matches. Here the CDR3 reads CASSLAGGRGETQYF. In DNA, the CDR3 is TGTGCCAGCAGCTTAGCGGGAGGGCGGGGGGAGACCCAGTACTTC.